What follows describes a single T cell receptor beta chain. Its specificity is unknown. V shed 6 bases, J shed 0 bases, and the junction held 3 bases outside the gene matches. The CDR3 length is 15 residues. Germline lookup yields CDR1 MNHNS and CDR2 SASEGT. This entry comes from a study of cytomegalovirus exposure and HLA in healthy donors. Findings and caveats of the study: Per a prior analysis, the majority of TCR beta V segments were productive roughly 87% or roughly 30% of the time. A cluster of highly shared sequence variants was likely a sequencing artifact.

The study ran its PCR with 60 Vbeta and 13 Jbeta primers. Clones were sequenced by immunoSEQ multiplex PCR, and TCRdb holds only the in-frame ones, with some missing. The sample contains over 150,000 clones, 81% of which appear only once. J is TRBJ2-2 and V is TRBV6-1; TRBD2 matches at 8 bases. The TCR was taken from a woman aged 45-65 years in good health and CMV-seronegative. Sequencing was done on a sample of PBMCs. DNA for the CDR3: TGTGCCAGCAGCAGGGGACTAGCGAACACCGGGGAGCTGTTTTTT. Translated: CASSRGLANTGELFF.